The 15 T cell receptor beta chains reported below all come from one sample, sequenced in a study of blood T cell repertoires in COVID-19. The table came from immunoSEQ multiplex PCR; TCRdb's copy has only in-frame clones and leaves some out. The sample comprises roughly 84,000 clones, 60% to 80% of which are singletons, and around 4% rests with the top ten. Sequenced material: peripheral blood. Source of these receptors: a woman in her forties or fifties with acute or convalescent COVID-19.

With respect to this clone: The same CDR3 is also encoded by other DNA sequences in this sample. The chain uses TRBV5-1 and TRBJ2-2; TRBD2 agrees at 7 bases. Germline CDR1 SGHRS, CDR2 YFSETQ. The CDR3 is made up of 14 amino acids. J was trimmed by 1 base and V by 4 bases; bases with no gene match: 1. The CDR3 region has the DNA TGCGCCAGCAGCCCGGGGGGGAACACCGGGGAGCTGTTTTTT. This codes for CASSPGGNTGELFF.

The V gene is TRBV7-8, the J gene TRBJ1-1, with TRBD1 matching over 9 bases. Germline V gene lookup returns CDR1 SGHVS and CDR2 FQNEAQ. There are 18 residues in the CDR3. The V gene end was trimmed by 1 base and the J gene end by 3 bases; junction bases not matched to a gene: 12. CDR3 amino acids: CASSLGWGGTGPYTEAFF. The CDR3 nucleotides read TGTGCCAGCAGCTTAGGGTGGGGGGGGACAGGGCCCTACACTGAAGCTTTCTTT.

The table lists this clone with a count of one. This chain links TRBV4-3 with TRBJ1-1, with D uncertain. The CDR3 loop spans 14 amino acids. Germline CDR1 reads LGHNA; CDR2 reads YSLEER. Trimming shortened V by 0 bases and J by 4 bases, and 9 bases separated the two germline ends. The CDR3 sequence is CASSQDIEVTEAFF. The CDR3 DNA reads TGCGCCAGCAGCCAAGATATCGAGGTCACTGAAGCTTTCTTT.

The table lists this clone with a count of one. The V gene is TRBV6-5, the J gene TRBJ1-1; 9 bases are shared with TRBD1. Germline V CDR1 and CDR2: MNHEY, SVGAGI. Trimming cost V 2 bases and J 10 bases; bases outside gene matches: 11. This CDR3 is 15 amino acids long. The CDR3 nucleotides are TGTGCCAGCAGTTACCCGACAGGGGGGGTCGCCGGAGCTTTCTTT. This translates into CASSYPTGGVAGAFF.

The rearrangement links TRBV5-1 to TRBJ2-3, with TRBD1 matching 10 bases. The CDR3 covers 15 residues. Losses at the gene ends were 3 bases for V and 3 bases for J; bases not matched to a gene: 4. From germline, CDR1 is SGHRS and CDR2 YFSETQ. The CDR3 DNA reads TGCGCCAGCAGCTGGACAGGGGGGCCAACAGATACGCAGTATTTT. This codes for CASSWTGGPTDTQYF. The variable domain in full, with the rest retrieved from reference TRBV5-1 and TRBJ2-3, is KAGVTQTPRYLIKTRGQQVTLSCSPISGHRSVSWYQQTPGQGLQFLFEYFSETQRNKGNFPGRFSGRQFSNSRSEMNVSTLELGDSALYLCASSWTGGPTDTQYFGPGTRLTVL.

V and J are TRBV2 and TRBJ2-1; D is possibly TRBD2 (5 bases). V gave up 2 bases and J gave up 3 bases, with 17 bases separating them. CDR1 is SNHLY, CDR2 FYNNEI, per germline. This CDR3 is built from 17 residues. CDR3: CASSELNGLRLYNEQFF. The CDR3 DNA follows: TGTGCCAGCAGTGAACTGAACGGACTGAGACTCTACAATGAGCAGTTCTTC.

CDR3 loop: CASSPVGGGNQPQHF. CDR3 bases: TGTGCCAGCAGTCCCGTTGGGGGCGGCAATCAGCCCCAGCATTTT. The chain links TRBV7-9 to TRBJ1-5, with D possibly matching TRBD1 (6 bases). The CDR3 has 15 amino acids. Per the germline V gene, CDR1 is SEHNR and CDR2 is FQNEAQ (reference sequence). Trimming took 6 bases from V and 2 from J, leaving 14 bases between them.

The rearrangement joins TRBV5-1 to TRBJ2-7; D possibly corresponds to TRBD1 (6 bases). This CDR3 is built from 13 residues. Germline-derived CDR1 and CDR2 are SGHRS and YFSETQ. Trimming removed 4 bases at V and 4 bases at J, with 12 bases between. For the CDR3, the DNA is TGCGCCAGCAGCGCAGGGGTCAGGTACGAGCAGTACTTC. Its protein product is CASSAGVRYEQYF.

The chain carries TRBV28 and TRBJ2-5; TRBD1 is a possible D gene (6 bases). The V end was cut by 4 bases, the J end by 1 base, with 22 bases between. The CDR3 is 18 residues long. Germline CDR1 and CDR2: MDHEN and SYDVKM. The CDR3 here is CASSSLSSDRSFQETQYF. CDR3 coding DNA: TGTGCCAGCAGTTCTCTATCGTCGGACAGATCCTTCCAAGAGACCCAGTACTTC.

The chain is built from TRBV6-6 and TRBJ2-1; 11 bases match TRBD2. Germline CDR1 MNHNY, CDR2 SVGAGI (reference sequence). Trimming at V came to 4 bases and at J to 3 bases, leaving 2 bases not matched to a gene. The CDR3 spans 15 residues. As DNA, the CDR3 is TGTGCCAGCAGTTTACTAGCGGGGGACTACAATGAGCAGTTCTTC. Translating it yields CASSLLAGDYNEQFF.

For the CDR3, the DNA is TGTGCCATCAGTGAGCTCAGGCTCGGCGGGGGGAGCACCGGGGAGCTGTTTTTT. Its protein is CAISELRLGGGSTGELFF. V gene TRBV10-3 combines with J gene TRBJ2-2; 8 bases line up with TRBD2. The trim removed 2 bases at V and 4 bases at J, leaving 12 bases unmatched. The CDR3 sequence is 18 residues long. Germline V gene lookup returns CDR1 ENHRY and CDR2 SYGVKD.

This rearrangement joins TRBV2 to TRBJ2-2; D may be TRBD2 (5 bases). The CDR3 is made up of 15 amino acids. V lost 3 bases to trimming and J lost 5 bases, with 13 bases between them. In germline, CDR1 is SNHLY, CDR2 FYNNEI. The CDR3 region has the DNA TGTGCCAGCAGTGATAGGACTCTTTATACCGGGGAGCTGTTTTTT. It specifies CASSDRTLYTGELFF.

The chain uses TRBV5-3 and TRBJ1-2; D is undetermined. TRBV5-3 is marked as an open reading frame, function uncertain. The length of the CDR3 is 15 residues. Between the trimmed V and J ends, which lost 4 bases and 8 bases, there was a span of 21 bases. CDR3 amino acids: CARSHSRETKDGYTF. The CDR3, as DNA: TGTGCCAGAAGCCATTCCCGGGAAACGAAAGACGGCTACACCTTC.

The chain joins TRBV6-1 to TRBJ1-6, with D uncertain. The germline CDR1 and CDR2 sequences are MNHNS and SASEGT. The CDR3 spans 15 residues. Trimming took off 2 bases at V and 4 bases at J, with 9 bases between the two ends. Here the CDR3 reads CASSERGQYNSPLHF. Written as DNA, the CDR3 is TGTGCCAGCAGTGAACGGGGTCAGTATAATTCACCCCTCCACTTT.

The chain joins TRBV9 to TRBJ1-6; D remains unclear. Germline V gives CDR1 SGDLS, CDR2 YYNGEE. This CDR3 has 16 residues. V lost 0 bases and J lost 7, with 14 bases in between. In DNA form, the CDR3 reads TGTGCCAGCAGCGTAGTTCCGGAGCCATGGAATTCACCCCTCCACTTT. Translating it yields CASSVVPEPWNSPLHF.